This entry describes one T cell receptor beta chain. Participants were aged 18 to 89 years from about two dozen US areas. Participants were placed into cohorts based on the clinical history they reported. The source of the sample is a study of blood T cell repertoires in COVID-19. The CDR3 is made up of 11 amino acids. Between the trimmed V and J ends, which lost 6 bases and 9 bases, there was a span of 11 bases. From germline, CDR1 is LNHDA and CDR2 SQIVND (reference sequence). Original methodology: Amplified reference gene primers provided the basis for estimating nucleated cell counts. TCRdb's copy holds only in-frame clones and misses some; the assay was immunoSEQ multiplex PCR. The DNA gave D and trimming, while V, J and clone size come from that table. The sample has 150,000 to 200,000 clones; around 80% are singletons.

V is TRBV19 and J is TRBJ1-2; the D gene is possibly TRBD1 (6 bases). The source of this sequence is a woman aged 45-60 years who had recovered from COVID-19. The sample comprised PBMCs or T cells enriched from blood (not recorded which). DNA for the CDR3: TGTGCCAGTAGCCCCGGGGGGCGCTACACCTTC. Translation gives CASSPGGRYTF.